The 20 T cell receptor beta chains below come from one sample, sequenced in a study of cytomegalovirus exposure and HLA in healthy donors. Primers for the PCR totalled 60 Vbeta and 13 Jbeta. TCRdb's copy holds only in-frame clones and misses some; the assay was immunoSEQ multiplex PCR. This repertoire shows 90,000 to 120,000 clones, roughly 70% found once; its top ten account for around 15%. The material sequenced was PBMCs. The receptors were gathered from a woman aged 40-49 years in good health and CMV-seropositive.

The chain is built from TRBV11-3 and TRBJ1-1; maybe TRBD1 (6 bases). V was pared by 5 bases and J by 4 bases, with 11 bases between. CDR1 is SGHNT and CDR2 is YENEEA in the germline V gene. This CDR3 spans 13 amino acids. The CDR3 reads CASSARRGTEAFF. The DNA for the CDR3 is TGTGCCAGCAGCGCACGCAGGGGCACTGAAGCTTTCTTT.

The chain carries TRBV4-1 and TRBJ2-7; TRBD2 matches at 9 bases. In germline, CDR1 is MGHRA, CDR2 YSYEKL. With 2 bases clipped from V and 1 base from J, the junction kept 6 bases outside the gene matches. The CDR3 totals 16 residues. DNA for the CDR3: TGCGCCAGCAGCCAATCCGGGACTAGCTCGTCCTACGAGCAGTACTTC. This sequence encodes CASSQSGTSSSYEQYF.

This rearrangement joins TRBV10-3 to TRBJ1-4; D possibly corresponds to TRBD1 (5 bases). This CDR3 spans 16 amino acids. Trimming shortened V by 4 bases and J by 5 bases, and 17 bases separated the two germline ends. CDR1 and CDR2 from the germline V gene are ENHRY and SYGVKD. Written as DNA, the CDR3 is TGTGCCATCAGTGGCGGGGCTCAAGGAGTAAATGAAAAACTGTTTTTT. Protein: CAISGGAQGVNEKLFF.

This clone was seen only a few times. The genes are TRBV7-3 and TRBJ1-1, with unresolved D. The CDR3 extends over 15 amino acids. V was cut by 1 base and J by 0 bases, with 9 bases left in between. The germline gives CDR1 SGHTA, CDR2 FQGTGA. The chain's CDR3 is CASSLSGGLNTEAFF. The CDR3 DNA is TGTGCCAGCAGCTTAAGTGGTGGGCTGAACACTGAAGCTTTCTTT.

Only a few counts were recorded for this clone. V usage is TRBV18 and J usage is TRBJ1-2; no firm D call. The CDR3 length is 13 residues. Trimming cost V 5 bases and J 5 bases, with 12 bases left between them. CDR1 and CDR2 (germline): KGHSH, LQKENI. The CDR3, as DNA: TGTGCCAGCTCATTCGAAGAGAGTTATGGCTACACCTTC. Encoded protein: CASSFEESYGYTF. Looking up the rest from reference TRBV18 and TRBJ1-2 gives the full variable domain: NAGVMQNPRHLVRRRGQEARLRCSPMKGHSHVYWYRQLPEEGLKFMVYLQKENIIDESGMPKERFSAEFPKEGPSILRIQQVVRGDSAAYFCASSFEESYGYTFGSGTRLTVV.

V is TRBV18 and J is TRBJ2-2, with D perhaps matching TRBD2 (5 bases). Between the trimmed V and J ends, which lost 3 bases and 1 base, there was a span of 9 bases. Germline V CDR1 and CDR2: KGHSH, LQKENI. The CDR3 consists of 15 residues. The CDR3: CASSPDYKNTGELFF. CDR3 DNA: TGTGCCAGCTCACCTGACTACAAGAACACCGGGGAGCTGTTTTTT. The variable domain in full, completed from reference TRBV18 and TRBJ2-2, reads NAGVMQNPRHLVRRRGQEARLRCSPMKGHSHVYWYRQLPEEGLKFMVYLQKENIIDESGMPKERFSAEFPKEGPSILRIQQVVRGDSAAYFCASSPDYKNTGELFFGEGSRLTVL.

V is TRBV11-3 and J is TRBJ2-7; possibly TRBD2 for D (5 bases). The CDR3 is 16 amino acids. Germline-derived CDR1 and CDR2 are SGHNT and YENEEA. Between the trimmed V and J ends, which lost 0 bases and 3 bases, there was a span of 15 bases. In DNA form, the CDR3 reads TGTGCCAGCAGCTTAGATTCTAGTGCGGGCGTCTACGAGCAGTACTTC. Translation gives CASSLDSSAGVYEQYF.

This chain joins TRBV7-9 and TRBJ2-1; D gene ambiguous. V lost 1 base, J lost 0 bases, and 10 bases lay in between. This CDR3 is 16 amino acids long. From germline, CDR1 is SEHNR and CDR2 FQNEAQ (reference sequence). CDR3 nucleotides: TGTGCCAGCAGCTTAGACAGCCTAAGCTCCTACAATGAGCAGTTCTTC. This gives the protein CASSLDSLSSYNEQFF.

The rearrangement joins TRBV7-3 to TRBJ1-1; 8 positions agree with TRBD1. In germline, CDR1 is SGHTA, CDR2 FQGTGA. The CDR3 is 13 amino acids. Trimming removed 5 bases from V and 4 bases from J; junction bases left unmatched: 3. CDR3 DNA: TGTGCCAGCAGCAGACAGGGGTCCACTGAAGCTTTCTTT. Amino acids: CASSRQGSTEAFF.

J is TRBJ2-1 and V is TRBV9, with D possibly being TRBD2 (7 bases). Germline V gene sequence: CDR1 SGDLS, CDR2 YYNGEE. The CDR3 consists of 15 residues. With 0 bases removed from V and 3 bases from J, the gap between germline ends came to 10 bases. The CDR3 DNA is TGTGCCAGCAGCGTAGCGGGGGGCGACTACAATGAGCAGTTCTTC. Translating it yields CASSVAGGDYNEQFF.

This clone has only a few counts. The chain recombines TRBV5-4 with TRBJ1-1; TRBD1 is a possible D gene (5 bases). Looked up from germline, CDR1 is SGHNT and CDR2 is YYREEE (reference sequence). V dropped 5 bases and J dropped 1 base, with 9 bases sitting between them. This CDR3 is built from 13 residues. CDR3 in DNA: TGTGCCAGCAGTTTAACAGGGAACACTGAAGCTTTCTTT. Translating it yields CASSLTGNTEAFF.

CDR3 residues: CAWSVQGMGTQYF. The CDR3 DNA sequence: TGTGCCTGGAGTGTACAGGGTATGGGGACGCAGTATTTT. V is TRBV30 and J is TRBJ2-3; the D gene is possibly TRBD1 (6 bases). CDR1 GTSNPN and CDR2 SVGIG come from the germline V gene (reference sequence). V lost 0 bases and J lost 9, with 13 bases in between. The CDR3 has 13 residues.

This clone was recorded a few times. The CDR3 sequence is CASSPITSSNQPQHF. CDR3 nucleotides: TGTGCCAGTAGCCCTATTACTTCTAGCAATCAGCCCCAGCATTTT. The rearrangement links TRBV19 to TRBJ1-5, with D unclear. The CDR3 consists of 15 residues. The V gene lost 6 bases and the J gene lost 0 bases, with 12 bases spanning the gap. The germline gives CDR1 LNHDA, CDR2 SQIVND (reference sequence).

The chain is built from TRBV28 and TRBJ2-7; 7 nucleotides align to TRBD1. Trimming at V came to 4 bases and at J to 9 bases, leaving 3 bases not matched to a gene. Germline CDR1 reads MDHEN; CDR2 reads SYDVKM. The CDR3 contains 11 residues. CDR3 amino acids: CASSSSGGQYF. CDR3 in DNA: TGTGCCAGCAGTTCTTCAGGGGGGCAGTACTTC.

The V gene is TRBV6-5, the J gene TRBJ1-1; 8 nucleotides agree with TRBD1. Germline CDR1 and CDR2: MNHEY and SVGAGI. This CDR3 comprises 16 residues. V lost 0 bases, J lost 8 bases, and 11 bases stayed unmatched. The CDR3 DNA is TGTGCCAGCAGTTACTCCTCCTCAGGGGGCCGGGTAGAAGCTTTCTTT. Amino acid sequence: CASSYSSSGGRVEAFF.

V gene TRBV5-6 combines with J gene TRBJ2-7; D ambiguous. The CDR3 contains 15 residues. The V gene's germline CDR1 is SGHDT and CDR2 YYEEEE. V was clipped by 1 base and J by 0 bases, with 11 bases between them. Here the CDR3 DNA reads TGTGCCAGCAGCTTGAACGGCGGCAGCTCCTACGAGCAGTACTTC. It translates to CASSLNGGSSYEQYF.

The chain joins TRBV5-6 to TRBJ1-6; D ambiguous. This CDR3 is built from 11 residues. Trimming removed 6 bases at V and 13 bases at J, with 11 bases between. Germline V CDR1 and CDR2: SGHDT, YYEEEE. DNA for the CDR3: TGTGCCAGCACCAATGGAGGGCCCCTCCACTTT. The encoded protein is CASTNGGPLHF.

The chain recombines TRBV5-4 with TRBJ2-3, with 13 bases identical to TRBD2. The CDR3 runs to 19 residues. V shed 0 bases and J 1 base; nucleotides not matched to a gene: 8. Germline CDR1 and CDR2: SGHNT and YYREEE (reference sequence). For the CDR3, the DNA is TGTGCCAGCAGCTTGGAACTAGCGGGGGGGCCGGGGGGCACAGATACGCAGTATTTT. It encodes CASSLELAGGPGGTDTQYF.

The J gene is TRBJ2-3, the V gene TRBV7-2; 8 positions agree with TRBD1. Germline lookup yields CDR1 SGHTA and CDR2 FQGNSA. J lost 2 bases, V lost 1 base, and 5 bases had no gene match. CDR3 length: 16 amino acids. The CDR3 nucleotides read TGTGCCAGCAGCTTAGGAGCGACAGGGGCCACAGATACGCAGTATTTT. Protein sequence: CASSLGATGATDTQYF.

The chain is built from TRBV5-1 and TRBJ2-1; 8 bases fit TRBD2. This CDR3 is 15 amino acids long. Losses at the gene ends were 0 bases for V and 4 bases for J; bases not matched to a gene: 3. Germline V CDR1 and CDR2: SGHRS, YFSETQ. The CDR3 reads CASSLEGLDYNEQFF. The CDR3 nucleotides are TGCGCCAGCAGCTTGGAGGGACTAGATTACAATGAGCAGTTCTTC.